These T cell receptor beta chains were read from a single sample in a study of CD8+CD57+ T cells in acquired aplastic anemia. TCRdb used MiXCR to reprocess the reads, holding one entry per CDR3 protein. This table has about 220,000 distinct CDR3 sequences, 34% appearing once. Sequencing was done on a sample of sorted CD4+, CD8+, or CD8+CD57+ T cells (not recorded which) from PBMCs. The source of these receptors is a human donor in good health, serving as a control. Each CDR3 is given with its conserved first and last residue. The D gene is left open where the match is weak. Size is omitted from some rows. Given values are once, few, many or a class for expanded clones.

TRBJ2-7	TRBV10-2	NA	TRBD1	CASSELSTGGTYEQYF	TGCGCCAGCAGTGAGCTTTCGACAGGGGGCACCTACGAGCAGTACTTC
TRBJ1-2	TRBV6-1	few	NA	CALGAYGYTF	TGTGCTCTAGGGGCCTATGGCTACACCTTC
TRBJ2-5	TRBV20-1	many	NA	CSARDRTRSQETQYF	TGCAGTGCTAGAGATCGTACTAGATCACAAGAGACCCAGTACTTC
TRBJ2-1	TRBV15	many	TRBD1	CATSRTGDVFGNEQFF	TGTGCCACCAGCAGGACAGGGGATGTTTTTGGTAATGAGCAGTTCTTC
TRBJ2-7	TRBV15	once	TRBD2	CTTSVSGRVNEQYF	TGTACCACAAGCGTCAGCGGGAGGGTCAACGAGCAGTACTTC
TRBJ2-1	TRBV20-1	many	NA	CSARRANEQFF	TGCAGTGCTAGGAGAGCGAATGAGCAGTTCTTC
TRBJ2-7	TRBV29-1	few	NA	CSVGRNYKQYF	TGCAGCGTGGGACGGAACTACAAGCAGTACTTC
TRBJ2-1	TRBV29-1	many	NA	CSVLGSSNYNEQFF	TGCAGCGTTTTAGGTTCTTCAAACTACAATGAGCAGTTCTTC
TRBJ1-5	TRBV7-2	many	NA	CASSLDQGNQPQHF	TGTGCCAGCAGCTTAGATCAGGGGAATCAGCCCCAGCATTTT
TRBJ1-1	TRBV18	few	NA	CASSPPNIEAGTEAFF	TGTGCCAGCTCACCACCTAATATCGAGGCAGGCACTGAAGCTTTCTTT
TRBJ2-2	TRBV11-1	many	NA	CASIPEWTGDTGELFF	TGTGCCAGCATCCCTGAGTGGACTGGAGACACCGGGGAGCTGTTTTTT
TRBJ2-3	TRBV19	many	NA	CASTPRGVGTDTQYF	TGTGCCAGTACGCCCAGGGGTGTAGGGACAGATACGCAGTATTTT
TRBJ1-5	TRBV12-3/TRBV12-4	few	NA	CAGSRDEGQPQHF	TGTGCCGGCAGCCGGGACGAGGGGCAGCCCCAGCATTTT
TRBJ1-1	TRBV19	many	NA	CASTTHTLNTEAFF	TGTGCCAGTACGACGCATACCCTGAACACTGAAGCTTTCTTT
TRBJ2-7	TRBV20-1	many	TRBD2	CSARDWASGRSEQYF	TGCAGTGCTAGAGATTGGGCTAGCGGGAGGAGCGAGCAGTACTTC
TRBJ2-3	TRBV2	many	NA	CASSEAAWLGTDTQYF	TGTGCCAGCAGTGAAGCCGCCTGGCTCGGCACAGATACGCAGTATTTT
TRBJ2-1	TRBV5-1	few	TRBD2	CASSWTSGEYNEQFF	TGCGCCAGCAGCTGGACTAGCGGCGAATACAATGAGCAGTTCTTC
TRBJ1-2	TRBV10-3	NA	NA	CASNTGGGRYSYTF	TGTGCCAGCAATACTGGGGGGGGGCGTTACAGCTACACCTTC
TRBJ1-1	TRBV29-1	NA	NA	CSADRTWNTEAFF	TGCAGCGCCGACAGGACATGGAACACTGAAGCTTTCTTT
TRBJ1-2	TRBV2	NA	NA	CASKSLDYYGYTF	TGTGCCAGCAAAAGTCTCGACTACTATGGCTACACCTTC
TRBJ1-5	TRBV15	many	NA	CATSRDMGQYSNQPQHF	TGTGCCACCAGCAGAGATATGGGACAATATAGCAATCAGCCCCAGCATTTT